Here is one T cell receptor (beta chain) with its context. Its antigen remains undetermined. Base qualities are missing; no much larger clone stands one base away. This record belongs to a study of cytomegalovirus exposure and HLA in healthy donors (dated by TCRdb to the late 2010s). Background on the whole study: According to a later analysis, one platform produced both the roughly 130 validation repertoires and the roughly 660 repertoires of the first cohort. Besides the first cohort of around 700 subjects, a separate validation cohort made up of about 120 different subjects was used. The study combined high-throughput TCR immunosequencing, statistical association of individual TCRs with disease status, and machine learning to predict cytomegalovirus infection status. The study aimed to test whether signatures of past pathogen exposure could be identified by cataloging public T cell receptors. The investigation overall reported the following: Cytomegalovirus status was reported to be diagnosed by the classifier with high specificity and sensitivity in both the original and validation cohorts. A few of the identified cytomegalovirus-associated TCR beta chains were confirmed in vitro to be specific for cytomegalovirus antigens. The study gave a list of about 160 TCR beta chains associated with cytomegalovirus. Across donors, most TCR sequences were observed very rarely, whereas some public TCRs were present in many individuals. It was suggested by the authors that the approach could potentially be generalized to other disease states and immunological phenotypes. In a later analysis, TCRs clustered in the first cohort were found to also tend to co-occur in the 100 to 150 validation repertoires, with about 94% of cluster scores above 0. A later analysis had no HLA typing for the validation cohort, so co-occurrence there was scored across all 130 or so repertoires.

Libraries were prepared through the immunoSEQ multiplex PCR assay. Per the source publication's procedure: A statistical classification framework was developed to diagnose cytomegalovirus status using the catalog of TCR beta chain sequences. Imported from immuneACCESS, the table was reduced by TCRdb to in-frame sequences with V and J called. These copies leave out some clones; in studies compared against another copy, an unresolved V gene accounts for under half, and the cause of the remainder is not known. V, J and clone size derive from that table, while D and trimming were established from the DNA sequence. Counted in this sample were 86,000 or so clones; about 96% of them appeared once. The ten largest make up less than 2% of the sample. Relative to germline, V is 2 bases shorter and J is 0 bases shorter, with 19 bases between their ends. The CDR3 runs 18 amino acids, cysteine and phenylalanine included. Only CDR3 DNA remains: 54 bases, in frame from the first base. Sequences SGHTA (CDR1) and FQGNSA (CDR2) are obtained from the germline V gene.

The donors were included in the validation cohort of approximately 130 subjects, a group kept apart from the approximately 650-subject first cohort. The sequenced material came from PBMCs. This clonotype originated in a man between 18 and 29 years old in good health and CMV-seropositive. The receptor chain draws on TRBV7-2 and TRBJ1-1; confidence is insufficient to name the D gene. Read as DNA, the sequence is TGTGCCAGCAGCTTAAAATTCACCGCCGACACAATGAACACTGAAGCTTTCTTT. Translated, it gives CASSLKFTADTMNTEAFF.